Listed below are T cell receptor beta chains from one sample, sequenced in a study of cytomegalovirus exposure and HLA in healthy donors. Here immunoSEQ multiplex PCR was the method, and the copy in TCRdb shows in-frame clones only, minus some. The sample carries 150,000 to 250,000 clones, 70% to 80% recorded once. Specimen: PBMCs. The receptors were sampled from a girl under 18 in good health and CMV-seropositive. Each CDR3 is given with its conserved first and last residue. A D gene is named only where the DNA matches it firmly. A row's size may be missing; if present it is once, few, many or a size class.

J gene: TRBJ2-6
D gene: NA
V gene: TRBV12-2
clone size: NA
CDR3 DNA: TGTGCAAGTCGCTTAGTGGACAGCAGGGCCCTCTCTGGGGCCAACGTCCTGACTTTC
CDR3 protein: CASRLVDSRALSGANVLTF

J gene: TRBJ2-7
D gene: NA
V gene: TRBV4-1
clone size: NA
CDR3 DNA: TGCGCCAGCAGCCAATTGTCCGGCGGCGAGCAGTACTTC
CDR3 protein: CASSQLSGGEQYF

J gene: TRBJ1-4
D gene: TRBD1
V gene: TRBV14
clone size: once
CDR3 DNA: TGTGCCAGCAGCATACAGGGGGCAGGAGAAAAACTGTTTTTT
CDR3 protein: CASSIQGAGEKLFF

J gene: TRBJ1-2
D gene: NA
V gene: TRBV28
clone size: NA
CDR3 DNA: TGTGCCAGCAGTTCCCAGGAATATGGCTACACCTTC
CDR3 protein: CASSSQEYGYTF

J gene: TRBJ1-1
D gene: NA
V gene: TRBV19
clone size: NA
CDR3 DNA: TGTGCCAGTAGTACGGGACAAGGGAACACTGAAGCTTTCTTT
CDR3 protein: CASSTGQGNTEAFF

J gene: TRBJ2-3
D gene: NA
V gene: TRBV7-6
clone size: once
CDR3 DNA: TGTGCCAGCAGCCGCATGAGCGGTGGCACAGATACGCAGTATTTT
CDR3 protein: CASSRMSGGTDTQYF

J gene: TRBJ2-5
D gene: TRBD2
V gene: TRBV18
clone size: NA
CDR3 DNA: TGTGCCAGCTCACCGGCAGCGGGGCGGACCCAGTACTTC
CDR3 protein: CASSPAAGRTQYF

J gene: TRBJ1-6
D gene: NA
V gene: TRBV7-9
clone size: NA
CDR3 DNA: TGTGCCAGCAGTTTAACTGACACCGTGATCCACTTT
CDR3 protein: CASSLTDTVIHF

J gene: TRBJ2-7
D gene: NA
V gene: TRBV18
clone size: NA
CDR3 DNA: TGTGCCAGCTCAAGCCTAGGGGGTTACGACTACGAGCAGTACTTC
CDR3 protein: CASSSLGGYDYEQYF

J gene: TRBJ1-4
D gene: TRBD1
V gene: TRBV19
clone size: NA
CDR3 DNA: TGTGCCAGTCGGCGACAGGGGGAAGGTGAAAAACTGTTTTTT
CDR3 protein: CASRRQGEGEKLFF

J gene: TRBJ1-6
D gene: NA
V gene: TRBV6-6
clone size: NA
CDR3 DNA: TGTGCCAGCAGTTTTTCCCGAGCGGGTCGGAATTCACCCCTCCACTTT
CDR3 protein: CASSFSRAGRNSPLHF

J gene: TRBJ1-1
D gene: TRBD1
V gene: TRBV7-9
clone size: NA
CDR3 DNA: TGTGCCAGCAGCCAAAGTCGAGGACAGGGGGGGACTGAAGCTTTCTTT
CDR3 protein: CASSQSRGQGGTEAFF

J gene: TRBJ1-5
D gene: TRBD1
V gene: TRBV30
clone size: NA
CDR3 DNA: TGTGCCTGGGGGACAGGGATTAGCAATCAGCCCCAGCATTTT
CDR3 protein: CAWGTGISNQPQHF

J gene: TRBJ1-5
D gene: TRBD1
V gene: TRBV19
clone size: few
CDR3 DNA: TGTGCCAGTAGGATACAGGGGGCGGCGAAAAATCAGCCCCAGCATTTT
CDR3 protein: CASRIQGAAKNQPQHF

J gene: TRBJ1-3
D gene: TRBD1
V gene: TRBV4-1
clone size: NA
CDR3 DNA: TGCGCCAGCAGCCAGCAACAGGGGGCTGGAAACACCATATATTTT
CDR3 protein: CASSQQQGAGNTIYF

J gene: TRBJ2-7
D gene: TRBD1
V gene: TRBV27
clone size: few
CDR3 DNA: TGTGCCAGCAGCCGAGCGGGACAGGGTTACGAGCAGTACTTC
CDR3 protein: CASSRAGQGYEQYF

J gene: TRBJ1-4
D gene: NA
V gene: TRBV19
clone size: NA
CDR3 DNA: TGTGCCAGTAGCAGGACAGCTGCAACTAATGAAAAACTGTTTTTT
CDR3 protein: CASSRTAATNEKLFF

J gene: TRBJ2-1
D gene: TRBD2
V gene: TRBV6-4
clone size: once
CDR3 DNA: TGTGCCAGCTCCCGAGCGCTAGCGGGGGGCCATGAGCAGTTCTTC
CDR3 protein: CASSRALAGGHEQFF

J gene: TRBJ2-7
D gene: NA
V gene: TRBV5-1
clone size: NA
CDR3 DNA: TGCGCCAGCAGCAAGGAGGGGTACGAGCAGTACTTC
CDR3 protein: CASSKEGYEQYF

J gene: TRBJ1-2
D gene: NA
V gene: TRBV5-1
clone size: NA
CDR3 DNA: TGCGCCAGCAGCTTGGATCCCGGGATCTATGGCTACACCTTC
CDR3 protein: CASSLDPGIYGYTF

J gene: TRBJ1-6
D gene: TRBD1
V gene: TRBV5-6
clone size: few
CDR3 DNA: TGTGCCAGCAGCTTGGAGGGGGCAATTAATTCACCCCTCCACTTT
CDR3 protein: CASSLEGAINSPLHF

J gene: TRBJ1-2
D gene: NA
V gene: TRBV12-2
clone size: NA
CDR3 DNA: TGTGCAAGTCGGCTACGGGACAGGGGAGGCTACACCTTC
CDR3 protein: CASRLRDRGGYTF

J gene: TRBJ2-3
D gene: NA
V gene: TRBV4-2
clone size: NA
CDR3 DNA: TGTGCCAGCAGCCAAGAGTCAGTGACAGATACGCAGTATTTT
CDR3 protein: CASSQESVTDTQYF

J gene: TRBJ1-4
D gene: NA
V gene: TRBV29-1
clone size: once
CDR3 DNA: TGCAGCGTTTCCGGGATCGGTGAAAAACTGTTTTTT
CDR3 protein: CSVSGIGEKLFF

J gene: TRBJ1-2
D gene: TRBD1
V gene: TRBV5-1
clone size: NA
CDR3 DNA: TGCGCCAGCAGCGAACTGACCGGGACAGGGAATGGCTACCCCTTC
CDR3 protein: CASSELTGTGNGYPF

J gene: TRBJ2-5
D gene: NA
V gene: TRBV9
clone size: NA
CDR3 DNA: TGTGCCAGCAGCGGACTGAAAGAGACCCAGTACTTC
CDR3 protein: CASSGLKETQYF

J gene: TRBJ2-5
D gene: TRBD2
V gene: TRBV5-1
clone size: NA
CDR3 DNA: TGCGCCAGCAGCTTGGAGGGAGGGGAGACCCAGTACTTC
CDR3 protein: CASSLEGGETQYF

J gene: TRBJ2-7
D gene: NA
V gene: TRBV5-1
clone size: NA
CDR3 DNA: TGCGCCAGCAGCTTGGATGGCAGGCCATACGAGCAGTACTTC
CDR3 protein: CASSLDGRPYEQYF

J gene: TRBJ2-2
D gene: NA
V gene: TRBV5-1
clone size: NA
CDR3 DNA: TGCGCCAGCAGCTTCACAGGGACGGGGAACACCGGGGAGCTGTTTTTT
CDR3 protein: CASSFTGTGNTGELFF

J gene: TRBJ2-3
D gene: TRBD2
V gene: TRBV9
clone size: NA
CDR3 DNA: TGTGCCAGCAGCGTAGCAACCCAACTAGCGGTCGACACAGATACGCAGTATTTT
CDR3 protein: CASSVATQLAVDTDTQYF

J gene: TRBJ2-7
D gene: TRBD1
V gene: TRBV7-6
clone size: NA
CDR3 DNA: TGTGCCAGCAGCTTAGCGCAGGGACAGGGACTCTCCTACGAGCAGTACTTC
CDR3 protein: CASSLAQGQGLSYEQYF

J gene: TRBJ2-4
D gene: NA
V gene: TRBV7-2
clone size: once
CDR3 DNA: TGTGCCAGCAGCTTAGGAGGCTTTTCCAAAAACATTCAGTACTTC
CDR3 protein: CASSLGGFSKNIQYF

J gene: TRBJ1-2
D gene: NA
V gene: TRBV10-1
clone size: NA
CDR3 DNA: TGCGCCAGCATTCTGACACTCTGTGGCTACACCTTC
CDR3 protein: CASILTLCGYTF

J gene: TRBJ2-7
D gene: TRBD1
V gene: TRBV7-9
clone size: NA
CDR3 DNA: TGTGCCAGCAGACCGACAGGGTTATACGAGCAGTACTTC
CDR3 protein: CASRPTGLYEQYF

J gene: TRBJ2-1
D gene: TRBD2
V gene: TRBV15
clone size: NA
CDR3 DNA: TGTGCCACCAGCAGGACCTGGACTAGCGGGAGCAATGAGCAGTTCTTC
CDR3 protein: CATSRTWTSGSNEQFF

J gene: TRBJ1-6
D gene: TRBD1
V gene: TRBV5-6
clone size: NA
CDR3 DNA: TGTGCCAGCAGCTTAACGGACAGGGACGATTCACCCCTCCACTTT
CDR3 protein: CASSLTDRDDSPLHF

J gene: TRBJ2-4
D gene: TRBD2
V gene: TRBV4-1
clone size: NA
CDR3 DNA: TGCGCCAGCAGCCAGGGGGGGGTCGCCAAAAACATTCAGTACTTC
CDR3 protein: CASSQGGVAKNIQYF

J gene: TRBJ2-7
D gene: TRBD1
V gene: TRBV14
clone size: NA
CDR3 DNA: TGTGCCAGCAGTCGTACGGGACAGGGTGGGTACGAGCAGTACTTC
CDR3 protein: CASSRTGQGGYEQYF

J gene: TRBJ1-1
D gene: NA
V gene: TRBV7-6
clone size: NA
CDR3 DNA: TGTGCCAGCAGAGAAAGGGGTGGGGCTGAAGCTTTCTTT
CDR3 protein: CASRERGGAEAFF

J gene: TRBJ2-2
D gene: NA
V gene: TRBV4-1
clone size: NA
CDR3 DNA: TGCGCCAGCAGCCAAGTAGCGAACACCGGGGAGCTGTTTTTT
CDR3 protein: CASSQVANTGELFF

J gene: TRBJ1-5
D gene: TRBD1
V gene: TRBV5-8
clone size: NA
CDR3 DNA: TGTGCCAGCAGCTTGGGGGGACAGGGCAATCAGCCCCAGCATTTT
CDR3 protein: CASSLGGQGNQPQHF

J gene: TRBJ2-2
D gene: NA
V gene: TRBV9
clone size: NA
CDR3 DNA: TGTGCCAGCAGCGCGGGACTCTTGAACACCGGGGAGCTGTTTTTT
CDR3 protein: CASSAGLLNTGELFF

J gene: TRBJ1-1
D gene: NA
V gene: TRBV7-2
clone size: NA
CDR3 DNA: TGTGCCAGCAGCTTAGTCGGGACACAGAACACTGAAGCTTTCTTT
CDR3 protein: CASSLVGTQNTEAFF

J gene: TRBJ1-2
D gene: NA
V gene: TRBV11-2
clone size: few
CDR3 DNA: TGTGCCAGCAGCAGCAGGGTTGGCTACACCTTC
CDR3 protein: CASSSRVGYTF

J gene: TRBJ2-7
D gene: TRBD2
V gene: TRBV30
clone size: NA
CDR3 DNA: TGTGCCTGGAGTAAGTCTAGCGGAGCCTACGAGCAGTACTTC
CDR3 protein: CAWSKSSGAYEQYF

J gene: TRBJ2-5
D gene: TRBD1
V gene: TRBV7-2
clone size: NA
CDR3 DNA: TGTGCCAGCAGCCGACAGGGTATACAAGAGACCCAGTACTTC
CDR3 protein: CASSRQGIQETQYF

J gene: TRBJ2-5
D gene: TRBD2
V gene: TRBV7-2
clone size: NA
CDR3 DNA: TGTGCCAGCAGCTTAGCCCTACTAGCGGGGGCAGAGACCCAGTACTTC
CDR3 protein: CASSLALLAGAETQYF

J gene: TRBJ1-5
D gene: TRBD1
V gene: TRBV5-6
clone size: NA
CDR3 DNA: TGTGCCAGCAGAATACAGGGGGCCCGCAATCAGCCCCAGCATTTT
CDR3 protein: CASRIQGARNQPQHF

J gene: TRBJ2-6
D gene: NA
V gene: TRBV19
clone size: few
CDR3 DNA: TGTGCCAGTAGTATGGGGAGTGGGACTTTCTCTGGGGCCAACGTCCTGACTTTC
CDR3 protein: CASSMGSGTFSGANVLTF

J gene: TRBJ1-2
D gene: TRBD1
V gene: TRBV4-3
clone size: NA
CDR3 DNA: TGCGCCAGCAGCCAAGATCGGGGGACAGCAGCTAACTATGGCTACACCTTC
CDR3 protein: CASSQDRGTAANYGYTF

J gene: TRBJ2-3
D gene: NA
V gene: TRBV11-2
clone size: NA
CDR3 DNA: TGTGCCAGCAGCTTTTTAGGGGGACTAAGCACAGATACGCAGTATTTT
CDR3 protein: CASSFLGGLSTDTQYF